One sample yielded the 11 T cell receptor beta chains listed below, sequenced in a study of cytomegalovirus exposure and HLA in healthy donors. Method: immunoSEQ multiplex PCR; TCRdb's copy keeps in-frame clones and lacks some. The sample consists of 200,000 to 250,000 clones, around 90% of them appearing once. Material: PBMCs. The receptors were gathered from a woman younger than 35 in good health and CMV-seropositive.

This chain connects TRBV7-9 to TRBJ1-1, with 8 positions matching TRBD1. V dropped 8 bases and J dropped 4; count of bases not matched to a gene: 12. The germline V gene has CDR1 SEHNR and CDR2 FQNEAQ (reference sequence). The CDR3 runs 15 residues. The CDR3, as DNA: TGTGCCAGCCAGGGGGCAGGGTACATGGGCACTGAAGCTTTCTTT. Translating gives CASQGAGYMGTEAFF.

This sequence joins TRBV25-1 and TRBJ2-7, with 13 bases that match TRBD2. This CDR3 is built from 15 residues. V dropped 4 bases and J dropped 4; count of bases not matched to a gene: 4. The germline gives CDR1 MGHDK, CDR2 SYGVNS. The CDR3 DNA reads as TGTGCCAGCAGTGTTGGACTAGCGGGAGTTTACGAGCAGTACTTC. This translates into CASSVGLAGVYEQYF.

The rearrangement joins TRBV18 to TRBJ1-1; a weak D match, TRBD1 (5 bases). V was cut by 3 bases and J by 3 bases, with 11 bases left in between. CDR1 and CDR2 (germline): KGHSH, LQKENI. The length of the CDR3 is 14 residues. The CDR3 sequence is CASSPGGDYTEAFF. CDR3 nucleotides: TGTGCCAGCTCACCGGGGGGTGATTACACTGAAGCTTTCTTT.

The V gene is TRBV2, the J gene TRBJ2-7; 8 bases align to TRBD2. Germline V gives CDR1 SNHLY, CDR2 FYNNEI. Trimming took 5 bases from V and 4 from J; bases not matched to a gene: 13. This CDR3 region has 16 residues. CDR3 nucleotides: TGTGCCAGCAGTTATAGCGGGACGGAGGCTGTGTACGAGCAGTACTTC. This codes for CASSYSGTEAVYEQYF.

The chain combines TRBV11-2 with TRBJ1-3; D might be TRBD1 (5 bases). V dropped 6 bases and J dropped 0 bases, with 12 bases sitting between them. Germline V gene sequence: CDR1 SGHAT, CDR2 FQNNGV. The CDR3 contains 15 residues. DNA for the CDR3: TGTGCCAGCAGACGAACAGGATACTCTGGAAACACCATATATTTT. As protein: CASRRTGYSGNTIYF.

V gene TRBV7-2 combines with J gene TRBJ1-4, with D possibly being TRBD1 (5 bases). CDR3 length: 16 amino acids. V dropped 5 bases and J dropped 7 bases, with 20 bases sitting between them. In germline, CDR1 is SGHTA, CDR2 FQGNSA. CDR3 in DNA: TGTGCCAGCAGCCGTAGTGATCAGGGTGGTGGTGAAAAACTGTTTTTT. Protein: CASSRSDQGGGEKLFF.

This sequence joins TRBV4-1 and TRBJ1-1; D possibly corresponds to TRBD1 (6 bases). This CDR3 spans 14 amino acids. Germline V CDR1 and CDR2: MGHRA, YSYEKL. Trimming cost V 4 bases and J 0 bases, with 9 bases left between them. CDR3 in DNA: TGCGCCAGCAGCCCAGGGGCCATGAACACTGAAGCTTTCTTT. Its translation is CASSPGAMNTEAFF.

V and J are TRBV28 and TRBJ2-2, with 8 bases aligning to TRBD1. V shed 5 bases and J 6 bases; nucleotides not matched to a gene: 8. The CDR3 is 15 amino acids. Germline V lookup: CDR1 MDHEN, CDR2 SYDVKM. CDR3 bases: TGTGCCAGCAGTGCCCGACCACAGGGGGCCGGGGAGCTGTTTTTT. The encoded protein is CASSARPQGAGELFF. Together with reference TRBV28 and TRBJ2-2, the CDR3 gives the full variable domain: DVKVTQSSRYLVKRTGEKVFLECVQDMDHENMFWYRQDPGLGLRLIYFSYDVKMKEKGDIPEGYSVSREKKERFSLILESASTNQTSMYLCASSARPQGAGELFFGEGSRLTVL.

This chain connects TRBV27 to TRBJ1-1; the D is unclear. The CDR3 has 14 residues. The germline CDR1 and CDR2 sequences are MNHEY and SMNVEV (reference sequence). V lost 7 bases and J lost 8, with 20 bases in between. This CDR3 reads CASTPALPGSEAFF. CDR3 nucleotides: TGTGCCAGCACCCCTGCGTTACCGGGGTCGGAAGCTTTCTTT.

V gene TRBV6-1 combines with J gene TRBJ1-1, with 9 positions matching TRBD1. After removal of 6 bases from V and 1 base from J, the junction contained 3 bases not matched to a gene. The V gene's germline CDR1 is MNHNS and CDR2 SASEGT. The CDR3 runs to 14 residues. The CDR3 bases are TGTGCCAGCAGCTACAGGGGGCCGAACACTGAAGCTTTCTTT. As protein: CASSYRGPNTEAFF.

The rearrangement uses TRBV27 and TRBJ2-7, with 11 bases identical to TRBD2. The CDR3 has 15 residues. CDR1 is MNHEY and CDR2 is SMNVEV in the germline V gene (reference sequence). Trimming cost V 8 bases and J 0 bases; bases outside gene matches: 6. Written as DNA, the CDR3 is TGTGCCAGCCAATCGGGACTAGCGGACTCCTACGAGCAGTACTTC. As protein: CASQSGLADSYEQYF.